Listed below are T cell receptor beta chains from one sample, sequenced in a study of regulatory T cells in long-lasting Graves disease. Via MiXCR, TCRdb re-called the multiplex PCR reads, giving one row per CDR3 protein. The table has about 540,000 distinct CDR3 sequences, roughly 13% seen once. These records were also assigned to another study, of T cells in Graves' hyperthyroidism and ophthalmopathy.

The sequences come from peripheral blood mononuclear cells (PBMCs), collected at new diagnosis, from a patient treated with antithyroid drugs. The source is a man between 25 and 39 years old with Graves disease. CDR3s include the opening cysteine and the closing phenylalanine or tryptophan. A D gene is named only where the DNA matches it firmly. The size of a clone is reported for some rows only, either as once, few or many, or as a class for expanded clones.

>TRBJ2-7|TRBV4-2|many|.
CASSQEKGPAYEQYF
TGTGCCAGCAGCCAAGAGAAGGGGCCGGCCTACGAGCAGTACTTC
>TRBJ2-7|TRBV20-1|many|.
CSARESVTYEQYF
TGCAGTGCTAGAGAAAGCGTGACTTACGAGCAGTACTTC
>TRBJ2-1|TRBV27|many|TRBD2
CASRLAGVNEQFF
TGTGCCAGTCGACTAGCGGGAGTCAATGAGCAGTTCTTC
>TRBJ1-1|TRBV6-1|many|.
CASRLVGALAEAFF
TGTGCCAGCAGACTTGTAGGCGCCTTGGCTGAAGCTTTCTTT
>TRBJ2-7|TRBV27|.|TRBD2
CASRPTSGRHPEQYF
TGTGCCAGCAGACCTACTAGCGGGAGACACCCCGAGCAGTACTTC
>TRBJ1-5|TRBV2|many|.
CASSAEGTGGNQPQHF
TGTGCCAGCAGTGCCGAGGGGACGGGGGGGAATCAGCCCCAGCATTTT
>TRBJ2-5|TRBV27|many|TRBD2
CASRSPGRERVETQYF
TGTGCCAGCAGAAGCCCGGGGCGGGAGAGGGTAGAGACCCAGTACTTC
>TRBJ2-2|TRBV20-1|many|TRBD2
CSARDVAGANTGELFF
TGCAGTGCTAGAGACGTAGCGGGAGCGAACACCGGGGAGCTGTTTTTT
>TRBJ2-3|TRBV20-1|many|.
CSARTYLEGTDTQYF
TGCAGTGCTAGAACCTACCTCGAGGGGACAGATACGCAGTATTTT
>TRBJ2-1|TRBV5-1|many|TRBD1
CASSLPGQGGNEQFF
TGCGCCAGCAGCTTGCCGGGACAGGGGGGCAATGAGCAGTTCTTC